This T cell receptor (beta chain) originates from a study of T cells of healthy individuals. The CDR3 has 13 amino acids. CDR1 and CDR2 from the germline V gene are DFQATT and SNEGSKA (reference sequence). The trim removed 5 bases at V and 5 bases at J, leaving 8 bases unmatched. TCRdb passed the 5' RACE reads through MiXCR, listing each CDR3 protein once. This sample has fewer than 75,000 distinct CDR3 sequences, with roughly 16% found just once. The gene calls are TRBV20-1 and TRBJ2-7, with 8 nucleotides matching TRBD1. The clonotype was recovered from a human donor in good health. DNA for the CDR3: TGCAGTGCTTGGACAGGGCAGCACGACGAGCAGTACTTC. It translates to CSAWTGQHDEQYF.